Reported below is one T cell receptor (beta chain). What it binds is not known. The data were taken from a study of cytomegalovirus exposure and HLA in healthy donors. Findings of the study overall: Being indistinguishable, some V segments were excluded, TRBV6-2 and TRBV6-3 among them. CMV antigen specificity of a few CMV-associated chains was confirmed in vitro. Most of the TCR beta V segments (in an earlier analysis) were productive either about 87% or about 30% of the time.

V dropped 0 bases and J dropped 7 bases, with 12 bases sitting between them. CDR3 size: 15 residues. Germline V CDR1 and CDR2: LGHNA, YNFKEQ. The PCR made use of 60 Vbeta and 13 Jbeta primers. Measured with immunoSEQ multiplex PCR; TCRdb has only the in-frame clones, and not every one. The sample includes 90,000 to 130,000 clones, over 60% seen only once; the top ten take approximately 4.4%. The chain has TRBV4-2 and TRBJ2-2, with D possibly matching TRBD1 (6 bases). This sequence originates from a young man in good health and CMV-seropositive. The sample taken for sequencing was PBMCs. The CDR3 sequence is CASSQDSGADGELFF. The CDR3 nucleotides read TGTGCCAGCAGCCAAGATTCAGGGGCCGACGGGGAGCTGTTTTTT.